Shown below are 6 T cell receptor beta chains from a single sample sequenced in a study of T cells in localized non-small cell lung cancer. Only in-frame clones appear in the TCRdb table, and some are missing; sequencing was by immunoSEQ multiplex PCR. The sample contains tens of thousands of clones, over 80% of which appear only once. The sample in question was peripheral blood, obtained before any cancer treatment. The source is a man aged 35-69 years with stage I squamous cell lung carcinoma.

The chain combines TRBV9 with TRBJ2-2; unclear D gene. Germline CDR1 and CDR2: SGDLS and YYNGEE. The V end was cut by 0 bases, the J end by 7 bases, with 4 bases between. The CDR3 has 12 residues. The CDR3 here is CASSVEFGELFF. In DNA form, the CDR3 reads TGTGCCAGCAGCGTAGAATTCGGGGAGCTGTTTTTT.

CDR3 region: CASTVGQGGGSQYF. CDR3 DNA: TGTGCCAGCACCGTAGGACAGGGAGGGGGGTCCCAGTACTTC. This rearrangement joins TRBV2 to TRBJ2-5; maybe TRBD1 (8 bases). Germline values: CDR1 SNHLY, CDR2 FYNNEI. The CDR3 has 14 residues. Deletions cut 7 bases from V and 9 bases from J, with 21 bases between.

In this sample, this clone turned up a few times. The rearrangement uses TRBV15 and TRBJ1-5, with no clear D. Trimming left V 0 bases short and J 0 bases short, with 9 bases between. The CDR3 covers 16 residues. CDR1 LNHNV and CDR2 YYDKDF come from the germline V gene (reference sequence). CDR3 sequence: CATSRDRDYSNQPQHF. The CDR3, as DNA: TGTGCCACCAGCAGAGATCGAGATTATAGCAATCAGCCCCAGCATTTT.

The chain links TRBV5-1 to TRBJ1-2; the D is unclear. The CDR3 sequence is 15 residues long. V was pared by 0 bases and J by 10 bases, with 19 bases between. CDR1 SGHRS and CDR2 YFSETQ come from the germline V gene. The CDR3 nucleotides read TGCGCCAGCAGCTTGGGCATAGTTAAGGTGAAGGACTACACCTTC. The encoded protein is CASSLGIVKVKDYTF.

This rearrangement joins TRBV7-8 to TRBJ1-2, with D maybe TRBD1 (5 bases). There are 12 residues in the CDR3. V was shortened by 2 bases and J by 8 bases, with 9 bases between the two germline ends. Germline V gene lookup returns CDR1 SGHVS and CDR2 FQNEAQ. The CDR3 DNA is TGTGCCAGCAGCTTACGGGGGAAGGGCTACACCTTC. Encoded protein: CASSLRGKGYTF.

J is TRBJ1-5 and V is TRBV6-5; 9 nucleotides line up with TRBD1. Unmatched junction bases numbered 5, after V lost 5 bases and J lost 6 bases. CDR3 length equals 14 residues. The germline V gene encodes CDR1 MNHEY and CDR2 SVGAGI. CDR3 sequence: CASSTGGGSQPQHF. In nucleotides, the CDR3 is TGTGCCAGCAGTACAGGGGGCGGAAGTCAGCCCCAGCATTTT.